Below, 24 T cell receptor beta chains from the same sample are listed, as sequenced in a study of technical replicates of blood from a handful of donors (dated by TCRdb to the late 2010s). The library came from the immunoSEQ multiplex PCR assay. TCRdb obtained this table from immuneACCESS and retained in-frame rearrangements with V and J assigned. These tables miss some clones; where compared with another copy, unresolved V genes account for less than half of the shortfall, and the remainder is unexplained. Within this sample are tens of thousands of clones, with over 80% of them counted one time only. 0.35% to 0.45% of the sample belongs to the ten largest clones. The sample was T cells isolated from PBMCs. Every receptor here comes from a human donor in good health.

The V and J genes are TRBV4-3 and TRBJ2-7; 8 bases are a match to TRBD1. Germline CDR1 and CDR2: LGHNA and YSLEER. CDR3 length equals 15 residues. Trimming took 5 bases from V and 1 from J; bases not matched to a gene: 7. DNA for the CDR3: TGCGCCAGCAGCGAGGGCAGGGGGCTATCCTACGAGCAGTACTTC. Translating it yields CASSEGRGLSYEQYF.

The rearrangement uses TRBV7-3 and TRBJ1-1; D perhaps matches TRBD1 (6 bases). V lost 5 bases to trimming and J lost 0 bases, with 13 bases between them. The CDR3 runs to 15 residues. Germline V lookup: CDR1 SGHTA, CDR2 FQGTGA. CDR3 sequence reads: CASSPDSTLNTEAFF. The CDR3 nucleotides read TGTGCCAGCAGCCCGGACAGTACGTTGAACACTGAAGCTTTCTTT.

V usage is TRBV5-4 and J usage is TRBJ1-2; 8 bases agree with TRBD1. V dropped 4 bases and J dropped 4; count of bases not matched to a gene: 6. Germline-derived CDR1 and CDR2 are SGHNT and YYREEE (reference sequence). This CDR3 spans 14 amino acids. CDR3 bases: TGTGCCAGCAGCCCTCGGACAGGGAGCTATGGCTACACCTTC. This encodes CASSPRTGSYGYTF.

The chain links TRBV7-9 to TRBJ1-2; D gene ambiguous. CDR3 length equals 12 residues. The germline CDR1 and CDR2 sequences are SEHNR and FQNEAQ (reference sequence). Between the trimmed V and J ends, which lost 0 bases and 6 bases, there was a span of 5 bases. The CDR3 protein is CASSLAIDGYTF. DNA for the CDR3: TGTGCCAGCAGCTTAGCCATAGATGGCTACACCTTC. Drawing the rest from reference TRBV7-9 and TRBJ1-2, the complete variable domain is DTGVSQNPRHKITKRGQNVTFRCDPISEHNRLYWYRQTLGQGPEFLTYFQNEAQLEKSRLLSDRFSAERPKGSFSTLEIQRTEQGDSAMYLCASSLAIDGYTFGSGTRLTVV.

J is TRBJ2-5 and V is TRBV5-1, with TRBD2 as a possible D gene (7 bases). Germline loops: CDR1 SGHRS, CDR2 YFSETQ. V lost 2 bases and J 4 bases, leaving 12 bases between the germline ends. The CDR3 is 14 residues long. The CDR3: CASSFQGGGETQYF. The DNA of the CDR3 is TGCGCCAGCAGCTTTCAAGGGGGGGGAGAGACCCAGTACTTC.

V usage is TRBV4-1 and J usage is TRBJ2-7; 10 positions agree with TRBD2. J lost 0 bases, V lost 4 bases, and 6 bases had no gene match. The CDR3 sequence is 16 residues long. In germline, CDR1 is MGHRA, CDR2 YSYEKL. CDR3 bases: TGCGCCAGCAGCCCCGGACTAGCGGCCAGCTCCTACGAGCAGTACTTC. Translating gives CASSPGLAASSYEQYF.

The rearrangement uses TRBV12-5 and TRBJ2-1, with D possibly matching TRBD1 (5 bases). The CDR3 has 17 amino acids. V lost 5 bases, J lost 0 bases, and 17 bases lay in between. CDR1 LGHNT and CDR2 FRNRAP come from the germline V gene. The CDR3 nucleotides read TGTGCTAGTGGTGCCGACAGACGAACGAGCTCCTACAATGAGCAGTTCTTC. Translating gives CASGADRRTSSYNEQFF.

This chain uses TRBV28 with TRBJ1-1; no firm D call. Between the trimmed V and J ends, which lost 5 bases and 1 base, there was a span of 8 bases. Germline loops: CDR1 MDHEN, CDR2 SYDVKM. CDR3 length: 13 amino acids. The CDR3 here is CASSPTKNTEAFF. The CDR3 nucleotides read TGTGCCAGCAGTCCGACTAAGAACACTGAAGCTTTCTTT.

This clone was recorded only once. The chain carries TRBV30 and TRBJ1-4, with D possibly being TRBD1 (6 bases). V lost 2 bases and J lost 5, with 15 bases in between. CDR1 is GTSNPN and CDR2 is SVGIG in the germline V gene (reference sequence). This CDR3 is 15 amino acids long. The CDR3 is CAWSPLTGQNEKLFF. DNA of the CDR3: TGTGCCTGGAGTCCCCTGACAGGTCAGAATGAAAAACTGTTTTTT.

This clone was observed a single time. The rearrangement links TRBV11-2 to TRBJ2-7; tentative D call: TRBD1 (5 bases). Germline assignment: CDR1 SGHAT and CDR2 FQNNGV. The CDR3 totals 13 residues. V gave up 5 bases and J gave up 2 bases, with 10 bases separating them. CDR3 sequence (DNA): TGTGCCAGCAGCCCAGCAGGGCCCTACGAGCAGTACTTC. It is translated as CASSPAGPYEQYF.

The chain employs TRBV19 and TRBJ1-5, with no clear D. The CDR3 is 13 residues long. V lost 5 bases and J lost 2, with 7 bases in between. The V gene's germline CDR1 is LNHDA and CDR2 SQIVND (reference sequence). The CDR3 loop reads CASSSLGNQPQHF. DNA for the CDR3: TGTGCCAGTAGTTCGCTAGGCAATCAGCCCCAGCATTTT.

Only one count was recorded for this clone. The chain carries TRBV5-1 and TRBJ1-1; 7 bases match TRBD1. The V segment lost 2 bases and the J segment 4 bases; nucleotides outside the gene matches: 5. Germline assignment: CDR1 SGHRS and CDR2 YFSETQ. CDR3 size: 14 residues. The DNA for the CDR3 is TGCGCCAGCAGCTTAGAAGGGGGCTCCACTGAAGCTTTCTTT. Amino acid sequence: CASSLEGGSTEAFF.

The V gene is TRBV9, the J gene TRBJ1-1; no clear D. V shed 4 bases and J shed 1 base, with 11 bases lying between them. The CDR3 sequence is 14 residues long. Per the germline V gene, CDR1 is SGDLS and CDR2 is YYNGEE. The CDR3, as DNA: TGTGCCAGCAGCCCCCCGGGAGGGAACACTGAAGCTTTCTTT. Translation gives CASSPPGGNTEAFF.

The CDR3 DNA is TGTGCCAGCAGATTCCAGCGGGATACGCAGTATTTT. Translating it yields CASRFQRDTQYF. This chain connects TRBV11-3 to TRBJ2-3, with a weak D call TRBD2 (5 bases). CDR1 is SGHNT, CDR2 YENEEA, per germline. V gave up 6 bases and J gave up 6 bases, with 10 bases separating them. The CDR3 sequence is 12 residues long.

This clone was seen once. J is TRBJ1-1 and V is TRBV29-1; unclear D gene. This CDR3 is 18 amino acids long. The germline V gene has CDR1 SQVTM and CDR2 ANQGSEA. V lost 3 bases, J lost 1 base, and 24 bases lay in between. The CDR3 region is CSVDRQEAGLLGNTEAFF. The CDR3 region has the DNA TGCAGCGTTGATCGGCAAGAGGCAGGACTATTGGGGAACACTGAAGCTTTCTTT.

This clone has only a few counts. The CDR3 protein is CASSIDRGIEQYF. In nucleotides, the CDR3 is TGTGCCAGTAGTATAGATCGGGGAATCGAGCAGTACTTC. The chain joins TRBV19 to TRBJ2-7, with TRBD2 as a possible D gene (5 bases). The germline CDR1 and CDR2 sequences are LNHDA and SQIVND (reference sequence). The CDR3 is 13 amino acids. Trimming cost V 0 bases and J 6 bases, with 9 bases left between them.

This clone has just one count. The V gene is TRBV20-1, the J gene TRBJ2-1, with D possibly matching TRBD2 (5 bases). CDR3 size: 11 residues. V was cut by 2 bases and J by 6 bases, with 5 bases left in between. The germline V gene has CDR1 DFQATT and CDR2 SNEGSKA (reference sequence). This CDR3 reads CSARSGNEQFF. The CDR3 nucleotides read TGCAGTGCTAGAAGCGGCAATGAGCAGTTCTTC.

In DNA form, the CDR3 reads TGTGCCTGGAGTGCGAGGGGCAATCAGCCCCAGCATTTT. It translates to CAWSARGNQPQHF. The genes are TRBV30 and TRBJ1-5; D not certain. Germline-derived CDR1 and CDR2 are GTSNPN and SVGIG (reference sequence). There are 13 residues in the CDR3. Trimming removed 1 base from V and 2 bases from J, with 6 bases in between.

The CDR3 coding sequence is TGCGCCAGCCAACACATTGGGAACACCGGGGAGCTGTTTTTT. As protein: CASQHIGNTGELFF. The V call is TRBV5-1, the J call TRBJ2-2; D not resolved. Trimming shortened V by 7 bases and J by 1 base, and 11 bases separated the two germline ends. Germline V gene sequence: CDR1 SGHRS, CDR2 YFSETQ. CDR3 length: 14 amino acids. Together with reference TRBV5-1 and TRBJ2-2, the CDR3 gives the full variable domain: KAGVTQTPRYLIKTRGQQVTLSCSPISGHRSVSWYQQTPGQGLQFLFEYFSETQRNKGNFPGRFSGRQFSNSRSEMNVSTLELGDSALYLCASQHIGNTGELFFGEGSRLTVL.

There are a few counts of this clone. The chain carries TRBV2 and TRBJ1-2; no clear D. CDR1 is SNHLY, CDR2 FYNNEI, per germline. V lost 3 bases and J 12 bases, leaving 11 bases between the germline ends. The CDR3 covers 11 residues. CDR3 nucleotide sequence: TGTGCCAGCAGTGAGACACACATCGACACCTTC. Its translation is CASSETHIDTF.

The genes are TRBV7-2 and TRBJ2-3; D is unclear. The CDR3 sequence is 14 residues long. Germline V gene lookup returns CDR1 SGHTA and CDR2 FQGNSA. V was shortened by 7 bases and J by 2 bases, with 13 bases between the two germline ends. CDR3 DNA sequence: TGTGCCAGCACTCCTGCACAGTACACAGATACGCAGTATTTT. Translation: CASTPAQYTDTQYF.

This sequence joins TRBV9 and TRBJ1-1; D is possibly TRBD1 (5 bases). The CDR3 extends over 14 amino acids. The V end lost 1 base, the J end lost 0 bases, and 7 bases lay between the germline ends. In germline, CDR1 is SGDLS, CDR2 YYNGEE. Here the CDR3 DNA reads TGTGCCAGCAGCGTACAGGGTATGAACACTGAAGCTTTCTTT. This translates into CASSVQGMNTEAFF.

The chain employs TRBV14 and TRBJ1-4; D perhaps matches TRBD1 (5 bases). The CDR3 runs 15 residues. V gave up 0 bases and J gave up 7 bases, with 12 bases separating them. The germline V gene has CDR1 SGHDN and CDR2 FVKESK. This CDR3 reads CASSQDYGQGEKLFF. As DNA, the CDR3 is TGTGCCAGCAGCCAAGATTACGGGCAGGGTGAAAAACTGTTTTTT.

This chain joins TRBV5-6 and TRBJ2-3, with D tentatively TRBD2 (6 bases). Trimming stripped 0 bases from V and 6 bases from J, with 14 bases between. Looked up from germline, CDR1 is SGHDT and CDR2 is YYEEEE. The CDR3 sequence is 15 residues long. CDR3 nucleotide sequence: TGTGCCAGCAGCTTGGGTGCGGGACTCAGGGATACGCAGTATTTT. Residues: CASSLGAGLRDTQYF.